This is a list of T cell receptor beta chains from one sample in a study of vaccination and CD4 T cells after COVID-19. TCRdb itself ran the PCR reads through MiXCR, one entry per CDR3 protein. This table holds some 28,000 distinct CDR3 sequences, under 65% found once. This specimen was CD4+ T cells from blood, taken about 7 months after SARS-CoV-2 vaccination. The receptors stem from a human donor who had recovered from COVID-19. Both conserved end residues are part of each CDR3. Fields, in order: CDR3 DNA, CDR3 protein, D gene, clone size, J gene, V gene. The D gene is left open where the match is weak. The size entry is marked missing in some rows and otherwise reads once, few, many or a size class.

CDR3 DNA: TGTGCCAGCAGCTTGATAGGACAGGGCACAGATACGCAGTATTTT; CDR3 protein: CASSLIGQGTDTQYF; D gene: TRBD1; clone size: few; J gene: TRBJ2-3; V gene: TRBV7-3
CDR3 DNA: TGCAGTGCTATACGGGAGGGCCACGTCAATGAGCAGTTCTTC; CDR3 protein: CSAIREGHVNEQFF; D gene: TRBD2; clone size: few; J gene: TRBJ2-1; V gene: TRBV20-1
CDR3 DNA: TGTGCCGGGTCCGACAGGGTATACATGTTACGATCCACCACAGATACGCAGTATTTT; CDR3 protein: CAGSDRVYMLRSTTDTQYF; D gene: TRBD1; clone size: NA; J gene: TRBJ2-3; V gene: TRBV28
CDR3 DNA: TGTGCCAGCAGTTTATCTATTACAGGCACGGACTATGGCTACACCTTC; CDR3 protein: CASSLSITGTDYGYTF; D gene: NA; clone size: NA; J gene: TRBJ1-2; V gene: TRBV27
CDR3 DNA: TGTGCCAGCAGAAAAAGCTCCGGGTCTGAGCAGTTCTTC; CDR3 protein: CASRKSSGSEQFF; D gene: NA; clone size: NA; J gene: TRBJ2-1; V gene: TRBV7-7
CDR3 DNA: TGTGCCACCAGTGATTTAAGGGAGACCCAGTACTTC; CDR3 protein: CATSDLRETQYF; D gene: NA; clone size: NA; J gene: TRBJ2-5; V gene: TRBV24-1
CDR3 DNA: TGCAGTGCTAGCCCGTGGGGGGACACTGAAGCTTTCTTT; CDR3 protein: CSASPWGDTEAFF; D gene: NA; clone size: NA; J gene: TRBJ1-1; V gene: TRBV20-1
CDR3 DNA: TGTGCCAGCAGTACCCCCGGGACAGGGGGCGGCGAGACCCAGTACTTC; CDR3 protein: CASSTPGTGGGETQYF; D gene: TRBD1; clone size: NA; J gene: TRBJ2-5; V gene: TRBV28
CDR3 DNA: TGTGCCAGCAGTGAGCGGGAGACCTACGAGCAGTACTTC; CDR3 protein: CASSERETYEQYF; D gene: TRBD2; clone size: medium-sized; J gene: TRBJ2-7; V gene: TRBV6-1
CDR3 DNA: TGCAGTGCGACCGGGACAGGGAACACCGGGGAGCTGTTTTTT; CDR3 protein: CSATGTGNTGELFF; D gene: TRBD1; clone size: NA; J gene: TRBJ2-2; V gene: TRBV20-1
CDR3 DNA: TGCAGTGCTAGAGTCGGACTAGCGGGCGACTTCTACTATACGCAGTATTTT; CDR3 protein: CSARVGLAGDFYYTQYF; D gene: TRBD2; clone size: NA; J gene: TRBJ2-3; V gene: TRBV20-1
CDR3 DNA: TGTGCCAGCACCACGGCAGGGGGCGACTATGGCTACACCTTC; CDR3 protein: CASTTAGGDYGYTF; D gene: TRBD1; clone size: few; J gene: TRBJ1-2; V gene: TRBV7-9
CDR3 DNA: TGTGCCAGCAGTGCCGCCTCCGACGGGTACTATGGCTACACCTTC; CDR3 protein: CASSAASDGYYGYTF; D gene: NA; clone size: NA; J gene: TRBJ1-2; V gene: TRBV6-1
CDR3 DNA: TGTGCCACCGGAGCGGGAGTGGGCTACAATGAGCAGTTCTTC; CDR3 protein: CATGAGVGYNEQFF; D gene: TRBD2; clone size: NA; J gene: TRBJ2-1; V gene: TRBV15
CDR3 DNA: TGTGCCAGCAGCTTTGGCAGGGGACAGGGTGGCGGCTACACCTTC; CDR3 protein: CASSFGRGQGGGYTF; D gene: TRBD1; clone size: few; J gene: TRBJ1-2; V gene: TRBV7-9
CDR3 DNA: TGCAGTGCTGGAGTCGGTGCGGGAGGGCTGGCAGATACGCAGTATTTT; CDR3 protein: CSAGVGAGGLADTQYF; D gene: TRBD2; clone size: few; J gene: TRBJ2-3; V gene: TRBV20-1
CDR3 DNA: TGTGCCAGCAGTGAAGTTTCCGGGCTCGCTAACTATGGCTACACCTTC; CDR3 protein: CASSEVSGLANYGYTF; D gene: NA; clone size: NA; J gene: TRBJ1-2; V gene: TRBV6-1
CDR3 DNA: TGCAGTGCTAGACCATACAGGGTGAACTATGGCTACACCTTC; CDR3 protein: CSARPYRVNYGYTF; D gene: NA; clone size: NA; J gene: TRBJ1-2; V gene: TRBV20-1
CDR3 DNA: TGCAGTGCTACTCGGACTAGCGCCCCGCGAGGGGAGCTGTTTTTT; CDR3 protein: CSATRTSAPRGELFF; D gene: TRBD2; clone size: NA; J gene: TRBJ2-2; V gene: TRBV20-1
CDR3 DNA: TGTGCCAGTAGACCCACAGGCAACTATGGCTACACCTTC; CDR3 protein: CASRPTGNYGYTF; D gene: NA; clone size: NA; J gene: TRBJ1-2; V gene: TRBV19
CDR3 DNA: TGTGCCAGCAGCCTCGTGAAGAAACTGTTTTTT; CDR3 protein: CASSLVKKLFF; D gene: NA; clone size: NA; J gene: TRBJ1-4; V gene: TRBV7-8
CDR3 DNA: TGTGCCAGCAGTTACTCGTTGGGAGAGACCCAGTACTTC; CDR3 protein: CASSYSLGETQYF; D gene: NA; clone size: few; J gene: TRBJ2-5; V gene: TRBV6-5
CDR3 DNA: TGCAGTGCTCGCCGACTAGCGGGCACAGATACGCAGTATTTT; CDR3 protein: CSARRLAGTDTQYF; D gene: TRBD2; clone size: NA; J gene: TRBJ2-3; V gene: TRBV20-1
CDR3 DNA: TGTGCCAGCAGCTTAGGTGTTGCTAGCGGGAGTTCCTACGAGCAGTACTTC; CDR3 protein: CASSLGVASGSSYEQYF; D gene: TRBD2; clone size: NA; J gene: TRBJ2-7; V gene: TRBV7-9
CDR3 DNA: TGCAGTGCTAGAGATCTACGACGGGGGCCTACCTACGAGCAGTACTTC; CDR3 protein: CSARDLRRGPTYEQYF; D gene: NA; clone size: few; J gene: TRBJ2-7; V gene: TRBV20-1
CDR3 DNA: TGTGCCAGCAGCCAACGGGGGCCTAATTCACCCCTCCACTTT; CDR3 protein: CASSQRGPNSPLHF; D gene: NA; clone size: few; J gene: TRBJ1-6; V gene: TRBV7-6
CDR3 DNA: TGTGCCAGTAGTGACAGGTCCCAAAGTGCGGAAGCTTTCTTT; CDR3 protein: CASSDRSQSAEAFF; D gene: NA; clone size: NA; J gene: TRBJ1-1; V gene: TRBV19
CDR3 DNA: TGTGCCAGCAGCTTAAGGTCACTAGCGGAAATCAATGAGCAGTTCTTC; CDR3 protein: CASSLRSLAEINEQFF; D gene: TRBD2; clone size: NA; J gene: TRBJ2-1; V gene: TRBV7-6
CDR3 DNA: TGTGCCAGCAGTGGCCTAGCGGGAAGCGTCGACGAGCAGTACTTC; CDR3 protein: CASSGLAGSVDEQYF; D gene: TRBD2; clone size: NA; J gene: TRBJ2-7; V gene: TRBV2
CDR3 DNA: TGTGCCAGCAGTGTAGCGGGAGTTCCCAATGAGCAGTTCTTC; CDR3 protein: CASSVAGVPNEQFF; D gene: TRBD2; clone size: NA; J gene: TRBJ2-1; V gene: TRBV7-9
CDR3 DNA: TGTGCCACCAGCAGTAGTACAGGGGACTATGGCTACACCTTC; CDR3 protein: CATSSSTGDYGYTF; D gene: TRBD1; clone size: NA; J gene: TRBJ1-2; V gene: TRBV15
CDR3 DNA: TGTGCCAGTAGTATAGAAACCCTAGCGGGAGCCCGCTCTGGGGCCAACGTCCTGACTTTC; CDR3 protein: CASSIETLAGARSGANVLTF; D gene: TRBD2; clone size: NA; J gene: TRBJ2-6; V gene: TRBV19
CDR3 DNA: TGTGCCAGCAGCTTAGAGGGAGGCACAGATACGCAGTATTTT; CDR3 protein: CASSLEGGTDTQYF; D gene: NA; clone size: once; J gene: TRBJ2-3; V gene: TRBV7-2
CDR3 DNA: TGCACCAGCAGCCAAGAGGGGGAAGGGGTTGCTGGAAACACCATATATTTT; CDR3 protein: CTSSQEGEGVAGNTIYF; D gene: NA; clone size: NA; J gene: TRBJ1-3; V gene: TRBV1
CDR3 DNA: TGTGCCAGTAGTACCCCCGGGCCAAACCCGTATGAGCAGTTCTTC; CDR3 protein: CASSTPGPNPYEQFF; D gene: NA; clone size: once; J gene: TRBJ2-1; V gene: TRBV19
CDR3 DNA: TGTGCCAGCAGCCCCAGGACTAGCGGTACATACGAGCAGTACTTC; CDR3 protein: CASSPRTSGTYEQYF; D gene: TRBD2; clone size: few; J gene: TRBJ2-7; V gene: TRBV7-2
CDR3 DNA: TGTGCCAGCAGCCCGGAAAGGGACCGACTCGGGCTCAATGAGCAGTTCTTC; CDR3 protein: CASSPERDRLGLNEQFF; D gene: NA; clone size: NA; J gene: TRBJ2-1; V gene: TRBV7-9
CDR3 DNA: TGTGCCAGCACCTTCGGGATTTCTGCAGATACGCAGTATTTT; CDR3 protein: CASTFGISADTQYF; D gene: NA; clone size: NA; J gene: TRBJ2-3; V gene: TRBV7-2
CDR3 DNA: TGCAGTGCCAGGGCTCACCCGAACACCGGGGAGCTGTTTTTT; CDR3 protein: CSARAHPNTGELFF; D gene: NA; clone size: once; J gene: TRBJ2-2; V gene: TRBV20-1
CDR3 DNA: TGTGCCAGCAGCCAAGATAGGGCCAGGGACAGGCCCCTCCACTTT; CDR3 protein: CASSQDRARDRPLHF; D gene: TRBD1; clone size: NA; J gene: TRBJ1-6; V gene: TRBV4-2
CDR3 DNA: TGTGCCATCAGTGTTGCAAGCCAAGAGACCCAGTACTTC; CDR3 protein: CAISVASQETQYF; D gene: NA; clone size: NA; J gene: TRBJ2-5; V gene: TRBV10-3
CDR3 DNA: TGTGCCATCAGTGACCAAGCCTCTGGGGCCAACGTCCTGACTTTC; CDR3 protein: CAISDQASGANVLTF; D gene: NA; clone size: NA; J gene: TRBJ2-6; V gene: TRBV10-3
CDR3 DNA: TGTGCCAGCACCCTCCCCGGAGGGAGGACTGAAGCTTTCTTT; CDR3 protein: CASTLPGGRTEAFF; D gene: NA; clone size: NA; J gene: TRBJ1-1; V gene: TRBV28
CDR3 DNA: TGTGCCAGCAGTGACGGTATTCGCGACACCGGGGAGCTGTTTTTT; CDR3 protein: CASSDGIRDTGELFF; D gene: NA; clone size: NA; J gene: TRBJ2-2; V gene: TRBV25-1
CDR3 DNA: TGTGCCAGCAGCTTAAGCCAGAACTACGAGCAGTACTTC; CDR3 protein: CASSLSQNYEQYF; D gene: NA; clone size: NA; J gene: TRBJ2-7; V gene: TRBV7-2
CDR3 DNA: TGTGCCAGCAGCTTAGGTGGGACTAGATTCGCTACGCAGTATTTT; CDR3 protein: CASSLGGTRFATQYF; D gene: TRBD2; clone size: NA; J gene: TRBJ2-3; V gene: TRBV7-2
CDR3 DNA: TGTGCCAGCAGCTTTCAGTTTTGGGACAATGAGCAGTTCTTC; CDR3 protein: CASSFQFWDNEQFF; D gene: NA; clone size: NA; J gene: TRBJ2-1; V gene: TRBV7-8